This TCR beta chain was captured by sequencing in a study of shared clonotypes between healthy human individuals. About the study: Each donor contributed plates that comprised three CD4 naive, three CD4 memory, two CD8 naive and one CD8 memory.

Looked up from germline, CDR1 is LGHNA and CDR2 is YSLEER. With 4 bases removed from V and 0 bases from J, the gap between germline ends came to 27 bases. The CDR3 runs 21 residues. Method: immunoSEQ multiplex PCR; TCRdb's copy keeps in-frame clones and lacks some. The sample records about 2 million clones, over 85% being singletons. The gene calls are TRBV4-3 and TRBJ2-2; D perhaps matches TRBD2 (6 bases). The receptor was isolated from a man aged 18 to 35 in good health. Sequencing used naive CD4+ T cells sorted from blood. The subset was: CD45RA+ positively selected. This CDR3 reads CASSRYAGAAGSRANTGELFF. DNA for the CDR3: TGCGCCAGCAGCCGATACGCCGGCGCGGCCGGGAGCAGGGCGAACACCGGGGAGCTGTTTTTT.